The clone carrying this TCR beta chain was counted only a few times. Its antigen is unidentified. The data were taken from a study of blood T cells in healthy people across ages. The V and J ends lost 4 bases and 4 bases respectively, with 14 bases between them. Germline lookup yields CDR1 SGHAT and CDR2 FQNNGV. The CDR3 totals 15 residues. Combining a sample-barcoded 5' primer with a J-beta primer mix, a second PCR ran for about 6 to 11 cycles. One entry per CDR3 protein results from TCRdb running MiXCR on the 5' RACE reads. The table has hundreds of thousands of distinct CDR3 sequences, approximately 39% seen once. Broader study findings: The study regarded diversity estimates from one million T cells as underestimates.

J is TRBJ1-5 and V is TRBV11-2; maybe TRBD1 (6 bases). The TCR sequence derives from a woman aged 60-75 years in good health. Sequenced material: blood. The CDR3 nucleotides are TGTGCCAGCAGCTCCCAGGGGCAGAGAAATCAGCCCCAGCATTTT. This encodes CASSSQGQRNQPQHF. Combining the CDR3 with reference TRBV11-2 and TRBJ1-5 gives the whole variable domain EAGVAQSPRYKIIEKRQSVAFWCNPISGHATLYWYQQILGQGPKLLIQFQNNGVVDDSQLPKDRFSAERLKGVDSTLKIQPAKLEDSAVYLCASSSQGQRNQPQHFGDGTRLSIL.